This T cell receptor beta chain was sequenced in a study of blood T cell repertoires in COVID-19 (dated by TCRdb to 2018 to 2020). A note on the overall study: The collaborator samples originated in the United States, Italy and Spain and spanned the acute and convalescent phases of COVID-19. The material from the prospective study consisted of cDNA or gDNA derived from T cells, B-cell-depleted T cells, or PBMCs. The dataset comprised deeply sampled blood TCRbeta repertoires from subjects exposed to, actively infected with, or recovered from COVID-19. The repertoires were released in a freely available public database intended as a resource for research on the immune response to SARS-CoV-2. Samples came from the ongoing ImmuneRACE study (first 160 participants) plus 1,254 subjects from 6 global collaborators. Nearly every sample came with metadata listing a de-identified subject ID, COVID-19 status, age in years and sex. HLA class I and class II types, where available, came from metadata supplied by the sample provider rather than from assay-based typing.

Summary of the overall study and its limitations: The quantity of clinical and demographic metadata differed by source and by participant and was supplied without curation.

About this clone itself: Its cognate antigen has yet to be identified. Per-base quality was not reported, and no clone a single base away is much larger than it.

The immunoSEQ Assay, a bias-controlled multiplex PCR, was used to amplify TCRbeta CDR3 regions from genomic DNA. Per the original workflow: The number of nucleated cells in each sample was estimated by amplification of reference gene primers within the assay. To quantify the absolute abundance of each unique TCRbeta CDR3 rearrangement, sequence reads were collapsed and filtered. For each sample, productive Simpson clonality was calculated as the square root of Simpson's diversity index over productive rearrangements. TCRdb limited this immuneACCESS table to in-frame rearrangements with V and J called. A share of clones is missing; checked studies link under half to unresolved V genes, and the rest is unexplained. Clonal size and the V and J genes are those of that table, whereas D and trimming came from the DNA. The table for this sample lists over 150,000 clones; roughly 90% of them were counted only once. The top ten clonotypes cover around 7% of the sample.

CDR1 and CDR2 (MNHEY, SVGAGI) derive from the germline V gene. The CDR3, from cysteine to phenylalanine, totals 15 residues. Only the CDR3 region is kept as DNA, spanning 45 bases read in frame from base 1. Relative to germline, V is missing 6 bases and J is missing 4 bases, with 7 bases of the junction outside any gene match. Enrolling through a virtual design, the prospective study's participants ranged in age from roughly 18 to 95 years and lived across about two dozen United States geographic areas. Cohort assignment in the prospective study relied on participant-reported clinical history from a screening survey and a study questionnaire. ImmuneRACE Cohort 3 recovered participants were defined by two consecutive negative NP/OP PCR tests, healthcare professional clearance, or symptom resolution. Each participant in the prospective study had whole blood, serum and a nasopharyngeal or oropharyngeal swab collected by mobile phlebotomists. Additional blood draws and questionnaires over an approximately two-month period could optionally be provided by prospective study participants. Blood samples from the prospective study were shipped frozen or at room temperature prior to DNA extraction.

The sequence was obtained from a woman between 50 and 59 years old who had recovered from COVID-19. The chain is encoded by TRBV6-5 joined to TRBJ2-1, with 9 bases matching TRBD1. The source material was PBMCs or T cells enriched from blood (not recorded which). The DNA reads TGTGCCAGCAGGGACAGGGGATTAGGTTACAATGAGCAGTTCTTC. It is translated as CASRDRGLGYNEQFF.